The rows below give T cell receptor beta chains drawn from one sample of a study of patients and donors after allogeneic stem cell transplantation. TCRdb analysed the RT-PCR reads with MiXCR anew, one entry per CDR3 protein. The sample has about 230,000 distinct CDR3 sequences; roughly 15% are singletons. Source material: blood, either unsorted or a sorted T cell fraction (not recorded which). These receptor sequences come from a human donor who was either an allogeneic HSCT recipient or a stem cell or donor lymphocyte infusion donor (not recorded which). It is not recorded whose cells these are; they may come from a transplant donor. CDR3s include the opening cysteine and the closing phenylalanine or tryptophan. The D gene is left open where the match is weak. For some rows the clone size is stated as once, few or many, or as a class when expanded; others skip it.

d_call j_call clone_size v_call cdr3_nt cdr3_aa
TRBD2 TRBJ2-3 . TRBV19 TGTGCCAGTAGTCGCCGGGGACTAGCGGGGGGCGATACGCAGTATTTT CASSRRGLAGGDTQYF
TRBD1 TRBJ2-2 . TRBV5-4 TGTGCCAGCAGCTTCGGGACAGGGTACACCGGGGAGCTGTTTTTT CASSFGTGYTGELFF
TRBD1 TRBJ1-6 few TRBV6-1 TGTGCCAGCAGTACGGGGACAGGGGCTTCACCCCTCCACTTT CASSTGTGASPLHF
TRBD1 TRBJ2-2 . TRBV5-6 TGTGCCAGCAGCTTAAGACAGGGGGCAGACACCGGGGAGCTGTTTTTT CASSLRQGADTGELFF
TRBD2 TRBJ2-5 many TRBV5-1 TGCGCCAGCAGCTTAATGCTCCACAGGCGGGGGTCGGAGACCCAGTACTTC CASSLMLHRRGSETQYF
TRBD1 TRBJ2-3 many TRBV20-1 TGCAGTGCCCGGGGACAGGGTGATACGCAGTATTTT CSARGQGDTQYF
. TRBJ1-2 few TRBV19 TGTGCCAGTATCGCAACAGGAGGTATTGGCTACACCTTC CASIATGGIGYTF
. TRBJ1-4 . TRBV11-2 TGTGCCAGCAGCTTAGTAGAGCCCGGGCGGTGGACTAATGAAAAACTGTTTTTT CASSLVEPGRWTNEKLFF
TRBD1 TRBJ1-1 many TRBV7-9 TGTGCCAGCAGCTTCGGACAGGAAGACACTGAAGCTTTCTTT CASSFGQEDTEAFF
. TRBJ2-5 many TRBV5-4 TGTGCCAGCAGCTTAACAGGGCACGAGACCCAGTACTTC CASSLTGHETQYF
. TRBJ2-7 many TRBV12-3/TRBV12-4 TGTGCCAGCAGCCACCGTTACGAGCAGTACTTC CASSHRYEQYF
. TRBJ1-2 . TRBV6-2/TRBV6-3 TGTGCCAGCAGTCACCCCCGTCTGGGTGGCTACACCTTC CASSHPRLGGYTF
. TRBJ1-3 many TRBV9 TGTGCCAGCAGCTCCACCTCTGGAAACACCATATATTTT CASSSTSGNTIYF
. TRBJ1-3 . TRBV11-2 TGTGCCAGCAGCCCACAGGGCGTTACCGCTATTGGAAACACCATATATTTT CASSPQGVTAIGNTIYF
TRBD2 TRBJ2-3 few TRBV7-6 TGTGCCAGCAGCCAGCGGGAACTAGATACGCAGTATTTT CASSQRELDTQYF
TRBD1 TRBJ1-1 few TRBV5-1 TGCGCCAGCAGCTTGGTTTTTCGGGACAGGGCTGAAGCTTTCTTT CASSLVFRDRAEAFF
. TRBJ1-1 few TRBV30 TGTGCCTGGAGTGCCACAGGTGAAGCTTTCTTT CAWSATGEAFF
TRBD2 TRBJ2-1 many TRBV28 TGTGCCAGCAATCCTTCTAGCGGGAATGAGCAGTTCTTC CASNPSSGNEQFF
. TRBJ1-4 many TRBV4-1 TGCGCCAGCAGCCGAGGTCGGGTCACGACTAATGAAAAACTGTTTTTT CASSRGRVTTNEKLFF
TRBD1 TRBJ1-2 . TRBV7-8 TGTGCCAGCAGCTTAGCGGAGGGGGCGGCTTCTACCCCGAATGGCTACACCTTC CASSLAEGAASTPNGYTF
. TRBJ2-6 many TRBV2 TGTGCCAGCAGTGATCTCGGGGGTAGAAGCTCTGGGGCCAACGTCCTGACTTTC CASSDLGGRSSGANVLTF
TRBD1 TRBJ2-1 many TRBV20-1 TGCAGTGCTAGATCCCTAGGGGACAGCTTCAATGAGCAGTTCTTC CSARSLGDSFNEQFF
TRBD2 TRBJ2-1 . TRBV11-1 TGTGCCAGCAGTCCGGGCGCAGCGGGGGGACGGACCTACAATGAGCAGTTCTTC CASSPGAAGGRTYNEQFF
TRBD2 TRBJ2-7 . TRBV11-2 TGTGCCAGCAGCCCCCTCCTGGGACTAGCGGGGGGGAGCGAGCAGTACTTC CASSPLLGLAGGSEQYF
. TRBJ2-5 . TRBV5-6 TGTGCCAGCAGCACAACGGACAGGGAGGGTGAGACCCAGTACTTC CASSTTDREGETQYF
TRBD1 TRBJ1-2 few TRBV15 TGTGCCACCAGCAGAGGAGGGACAGGAACCGTCTATGGCTACACCTTC CATSRGGTGTVYGYTF
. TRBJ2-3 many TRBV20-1 TGCAGTGCTAGAGATTCCTGGACTTCCCCGACAGATACGCAGTATTTT CSARDSWTSPTDTQYF
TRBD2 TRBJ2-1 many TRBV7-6 TGTGCCAGCAGCCTCGAGACTAGCGGGGCCTCCTACAATGAGCAGTTCTTC CASSLETSGASYNEQFF
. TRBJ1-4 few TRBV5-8 TGTGCCAGCAGCTTTGGACTCAGTAATGAAAAACTGTTTTTT CASSFGLSNEKLFF
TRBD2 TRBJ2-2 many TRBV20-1 TGCAGTGCTTTAGCGGGGGTTAATAGCGGGGAGCTGTTTTTT CSALAGVNSGELFF
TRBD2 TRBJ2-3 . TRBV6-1 TGTGCCAGCATGCTGGGACTAGCGGGCCCAGATACGCAGTATTTT CASMLGLAGPDTQYF
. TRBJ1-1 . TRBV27 TGTGCCAGCAGTTTATTTTCCCAAAACACTGAAGCTTTCTTT CASSLFSQNTEAFF
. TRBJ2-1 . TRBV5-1 TGCGCCAGCAGCTTGGGGTTCGGGGGGCAGGGTTCCTACAATGAGCAGTTCTTC CASSLGFGGQGSYNEQFF
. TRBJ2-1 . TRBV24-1 TGTGCCACCAGTGACCCCCATGAGCAGTTCTTC CATSDPHEQFF
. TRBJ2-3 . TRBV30 TGTGCCTGGACTCGAGGTAGCACAGATACGCAGTATTTT CAWTRGSTDTQYF
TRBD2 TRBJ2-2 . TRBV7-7 TGTGCTAGCAGTGTCAGGACTAGCGGGGCGAACACCGGGGAGCTGTTTTTT CASSVRTSGANTGELFF
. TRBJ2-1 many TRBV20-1 TGCAGTGCTAGAGATCCCAGGGCCAGGGGTGAGCAGTTCTTC CSARDPRARGEQFF
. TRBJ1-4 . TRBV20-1 TGCAGTGCTAGAGGTTGGGAGGAAAAACTGTTTTTT CSARGWEEKLFF
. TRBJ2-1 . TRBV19 TGTGCCAGTAGTTCGAAGTTCGGCGGGCCTGAGCAGTTCTTC CASSSKFGGPEQFF
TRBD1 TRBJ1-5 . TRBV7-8 TGTGCCAGCAGCCCCCGACAGGGGCCCCAGCATTTT CASSPRQGPQHF
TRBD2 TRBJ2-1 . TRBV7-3 TGTGCCAGCAGCTCTACTATTAGCGGGGGCGAGCAGTTCTTC CASSSTISGGEQFF